This TCR beta chain emerged from a study of T cells expressing NK-cell markers. After re-calling the 5' RACE reads, TCRdb lists one entry per CDR3 protein, DNA absent. The repertoire shows some 450,000 distinct CDR3 sequences; the top ten hold roughly 8%. The CDR3 spans 17 residues. The germline CDR1 and CDR2 sequences are SGHVS and FQNEAQ. The chain joins TRBV7-8 to TRBJ1-3. The sample taken for sequencing was blood T cells: a sorted CD56 or NKG2C T cell subset, CD4+ or CD8+ T cells, or bulk PBMC T cells (not recorded which). This sequence was found in a woman between 18 and 70 years old in good health. The CDR3 region is CASSSGSLREAGNTIYF.